The present TCR beta chain was sequenced within a study of T cell changes during pregnancy in multiple sclerosis. Measured with immunoSEQ multiplex PCR; TCRdb has only the in-frame clones, and not every one. The sample carries about 120,000 clones, 90% to 95% recorded once. The CDR3 runs to 15 residues. The V gene end was trimmed by 6 bases and the J gene end by 3 bases; junction bases not matched to a gene: 6. CDR1 is LNHDA, CDR2 SQIVND, per germline (reference sequence). The chain recombines TRBV19 with TRBJ1-5; 9 bases are shared with TRBD1. The receptor was derived from a female donor with multiple sclerosis, enrolled in a pregnancy study. The sample was peripheral blood, taken before pregnancy. In DNA, the CDR3 is TGTGCCAGTAGATCCGGGACAGGGTACAATCAGCCCCAGCATTTT. It specifies CASRSGTGYNQPQHF.